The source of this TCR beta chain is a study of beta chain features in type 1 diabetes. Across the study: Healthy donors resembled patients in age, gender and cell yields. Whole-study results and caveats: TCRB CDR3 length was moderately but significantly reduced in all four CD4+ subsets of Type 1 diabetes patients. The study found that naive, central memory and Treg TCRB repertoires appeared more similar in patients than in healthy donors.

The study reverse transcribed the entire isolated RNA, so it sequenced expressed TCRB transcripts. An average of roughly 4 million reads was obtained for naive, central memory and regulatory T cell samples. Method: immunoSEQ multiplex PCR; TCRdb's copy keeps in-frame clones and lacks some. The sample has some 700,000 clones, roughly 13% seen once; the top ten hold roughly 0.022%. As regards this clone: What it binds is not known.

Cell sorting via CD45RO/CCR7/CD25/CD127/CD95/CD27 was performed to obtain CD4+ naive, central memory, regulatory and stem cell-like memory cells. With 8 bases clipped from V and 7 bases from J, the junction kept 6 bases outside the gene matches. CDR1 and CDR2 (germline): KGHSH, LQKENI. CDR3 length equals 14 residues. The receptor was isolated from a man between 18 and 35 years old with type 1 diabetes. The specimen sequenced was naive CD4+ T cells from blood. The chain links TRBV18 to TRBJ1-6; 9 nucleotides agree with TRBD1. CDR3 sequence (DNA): TGTGCCAGCGCCATGGGACAGGGAAATTCACCCCTCCACTTT. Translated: CASAMGQGNSPLHF.